A single sample is the source of the 12 T cell receptor beta chains below, sequenced in a study of resident and recirculating memory T cells in vitiligo. The method was immunoSEQ multiplex PCR; TCRdb's version includes in-frame clones alone and lacks a portion of them. The sample has 70,000 to 95,000 clones; just over 90% are singletons. What was sequenced was blood. The receptors shown here come from a male donor with vitiligo.

This clone was recorded only once. The CDR3 DNA is TGTGCCAGCAGCTTCACAGGGAGTGAGATGGCTTTCTTT. As protein: CASSFTGSEMAFF. The chain links TRBV11-2 to TRBJ1-1; possible D gene TRBD1, 6 bases. This CDR3 region has 13 residues. The germline V gene encodes CDR1 SGHAT and CDR2 FQNNGV. V dropped 3 bases and J dropped 11 bases, with 16 bases sitting between them.

This clone appeared a single time. V and J are TRBV28 and TRBJ1-2; 8 bases match TRBD1. The CDR3 extends over 14 amino acids. With V trimmed by 2 bases and J by 8 bases, 7 bases remained unmatched. Germline CDR1 MDHEN, CDR2 SYDVKM. CDR3 DNA: TGTGCCAGCAGTTTACCGACAGGGGAGCGGGGCTACACCTTC. This codes for CASSLPTGERGYTF.

V gene TRBV18 combines with J gene TRBJ2-5, with TRBD2 as a possible D gene (5 bases). This CDR3 is 16 amino acids long. The V end lost 4 bases, the J end lost 5 bases, and 20 bases lay between the germline ends. CDR1 and CDR2 (germline): KGHSH, LQKENI. CDR3 DNA: TGTGCCAGCTCACTCTCTTCCGGGATCGGTTCGGAGACCCAGTACTTC. Protein: CASSLSSGIGSETQYF.

This rearrangement joins TRBV4-1 to TRBJ1-4; no reliable D call. This CDR3 is built from 14 residues. V was cut by 4 bases and J by 0 bases, with 6 bases left in between. Germline CDR1 MGHRA, CDR2 YSYEKL. Written as DNA, the CDR3 is TGCGCCAGCAGCCTAGTTGCAACTAATGAAAAACTGTTTTTT. It specifies CASSLVATNEKLFF.

Here the CDR3 reads CASSLTSGRRETQYF. The DNA for the CDR3 is TGTGCCAGCAGCTTGACTAGCGGGAGGCGAGAGACCCAGTACTTC. The rearrangement joins TRBV5-4 to TRBJ2-5; 12 bases line up with TRBD2. CDR1 is SGHNT and CDR2 is YYREEE in the germline V gene (reference sequence). The length of the CDR3 is 15 residues. J gave up 4 bases and V 1 base, and 2 bases lay outside the gene matches.

The gene calls are TRBV6-5 and TRBJ2-7; D might be TRBD1 (6 bases). The CDR3 runs 15 residues. CDR1 and CDR2 from the germline V gene are MNHEY and SVGAGI. V lost 0 bases and J lost 7, with 16 bases in between. The CDR3 sequence is CASSYSLDSLGEQYF. DNA of the CDR3: TGTGCCAGCAGTTACTCCCTGGACAGCCTGGGGGAGCAGTACTTC.

This sequence joins TRBV5-6 and TRBJ1-1, with D maybe TRBD1 (5 bases). The V gene's germline CDR1 is SGHDT and CDR2 YYEEEE. The CDR3 is made up of 17 amino acids. V lost 0 bases, J lost 0 bases, and 15 bases lay in between. This chain's CDR3 is CASSLGWGGRMNTEAFF. The CDR3 DNA sequence: TGTGCCAGCAGCTTGGGTTGGGGGGGTCGGATGAACACTGAAGCTTTCTTT.

For the CDR3, the DNA is TGCAGCGTCGCGCGGGATGCGAACACCGGGGAGCTGTTTTTT. Translated, it gives CSVARDANTGELFF. The chain joins TRBV29-1 to TRBJ2-2; perhaps TRBD2 as D (6 bases). The CDR3 spans 14 residues. The ends were cut back, 6 bases at V and 0 bases at J, with 11 bases in the middle. Per germline, CDR1 SQVTM and CDR2 ANQGSEA.

V is TRBV6-4 and J is TRBJ1-5, with 7 bases identical to TRBD1. The CDR3 covers 15 residues. Germline trimming cut 0 bases from V and 2 bases from J; bases unmatched to any gene: 1. The V gene's germline CDR1 is MRHNA and CDR2 SNTAGT. This CDR3 is CASSDSGGGNQPQHF. CDR3 nucleotide sequence: TGTGCCAGCAGTGACTCAGGGGGCGGCAATCAGCCCCAGCATTTT.

This chain uses TRBV6-1 with TRBJ2-5; the match to TRBD2 covers 9 bases. Germline CDR1 reads MNHNS; CDR2 reads SASEGT. The CDR3 has 12 residues. V lost 8 bases to trimming and J lost 5 bases; unmatched junction nucleotides: 3. CDR3 nucleotides: TGTGCCAGCTTCGGACTAGCGGAGACCCAGTACTTC. Translation: CASFGLAETQYF.

The V gene is TRBV7-2, the J gene TRBJ1-1; TRBD1 might be the D (5 bases). V was clipped by 5 bases and J by 0 bases, with 10 bases between them. CDR3 length: 14 residues. Germline assignment: CDR1 SGHTA and CDR2 FQGNSA. The CDR3 coding sequence is TGTGCCAGCAGCCCGACAGCTTTGAACACTGAAGCTTTCTTT. Translated, it gives CASSPTALNTEAFF.

The rearrangement uses TRBV6-5 and TRBJ2-1; no clear D. There are 13 residues in the CDR3. CDR1 MNHEY and CDR2 SVGAGI come from the germline V gene. V dropped 6 bases and J dropped 2 bases, with 8 bases sitting between them. Here the CDR3 DNA reads TGTGCCAGCAGCCTAGGTCCCTACAATGAGCAGTTCTTC. It is translated as CASSLGPYNEQFF.